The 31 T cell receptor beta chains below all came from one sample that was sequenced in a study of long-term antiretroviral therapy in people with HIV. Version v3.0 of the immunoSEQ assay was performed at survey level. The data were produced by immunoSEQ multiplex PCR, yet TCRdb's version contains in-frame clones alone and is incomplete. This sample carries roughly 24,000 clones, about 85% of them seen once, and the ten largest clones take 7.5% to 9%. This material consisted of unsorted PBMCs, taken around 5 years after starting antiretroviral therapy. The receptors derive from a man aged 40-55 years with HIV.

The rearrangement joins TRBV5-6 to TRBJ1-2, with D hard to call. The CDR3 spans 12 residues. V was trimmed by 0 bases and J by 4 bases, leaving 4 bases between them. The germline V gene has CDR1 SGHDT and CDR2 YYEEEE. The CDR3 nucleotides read TGTGCCAGCAGCTTGGGCAGCTATGGCTACACCTTC. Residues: CASSLGSYGYTF.

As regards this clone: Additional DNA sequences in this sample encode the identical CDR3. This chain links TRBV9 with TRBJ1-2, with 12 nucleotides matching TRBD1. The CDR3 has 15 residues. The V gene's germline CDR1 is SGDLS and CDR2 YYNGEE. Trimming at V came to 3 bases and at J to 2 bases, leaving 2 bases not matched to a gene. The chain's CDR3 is CASSGDRGPNYGYTF. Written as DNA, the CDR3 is TGTGCCAGCAGCGGGGACAGGGGGCCCAACTATGGCTACACCTTC.

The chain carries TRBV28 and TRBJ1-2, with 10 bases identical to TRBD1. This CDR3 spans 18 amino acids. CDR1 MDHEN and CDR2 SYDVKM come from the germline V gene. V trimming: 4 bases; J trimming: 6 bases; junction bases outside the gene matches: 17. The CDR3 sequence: CASSSDRGRGVLNDGYTF. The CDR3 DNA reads TGTGCCAGCAGTTCCGACAGGGGGCGGGGTGTCCTGAATGATGGCTACACCTTC.

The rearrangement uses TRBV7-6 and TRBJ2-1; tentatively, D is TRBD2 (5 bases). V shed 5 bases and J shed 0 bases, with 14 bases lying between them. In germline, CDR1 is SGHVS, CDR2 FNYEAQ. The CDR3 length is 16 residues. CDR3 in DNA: TGTGCCAGCAGCCCCCCGGCGGGTCCCTCCTACAATGAGCAGTTCTTC. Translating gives CASSPPAGPSYNEQFF. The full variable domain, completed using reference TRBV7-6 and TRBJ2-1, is GAGVSQSPRYKVTKRGQDVALRCDPISGHVSLYWYRQALGQGPEFLTYFNYEAQQDKSGLPNDRFSAERPEGSISTLTIQRTEQRDSAMYRCASSPPAGPSYNEQFFGPGTRLTVL.

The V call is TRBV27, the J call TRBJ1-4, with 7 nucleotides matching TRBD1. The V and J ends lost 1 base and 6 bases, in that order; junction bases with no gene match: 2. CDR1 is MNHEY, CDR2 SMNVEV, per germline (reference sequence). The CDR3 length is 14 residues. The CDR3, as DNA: TGTGCCAGCAGTTTATGGACAGGAGATGAAAAACTGTTTTTT. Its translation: CASSLWTGDEKLFF.

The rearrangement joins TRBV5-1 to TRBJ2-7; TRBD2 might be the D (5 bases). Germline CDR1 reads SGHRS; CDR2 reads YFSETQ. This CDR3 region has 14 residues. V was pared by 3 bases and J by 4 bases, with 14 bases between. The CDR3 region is CASSWTVEGYEQYF. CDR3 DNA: TGCGCCAGCAGCTGGACGGTTGAGGGATACGAGCAGTACTTC.

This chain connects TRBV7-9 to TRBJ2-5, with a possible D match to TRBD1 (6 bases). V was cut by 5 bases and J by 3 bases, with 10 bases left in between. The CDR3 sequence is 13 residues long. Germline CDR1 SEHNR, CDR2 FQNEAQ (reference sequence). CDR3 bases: TGTGCCAGCAGCAGGACAGTAAAAGAGACCCAGTACTTC. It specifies CASSRTVKETQYF.

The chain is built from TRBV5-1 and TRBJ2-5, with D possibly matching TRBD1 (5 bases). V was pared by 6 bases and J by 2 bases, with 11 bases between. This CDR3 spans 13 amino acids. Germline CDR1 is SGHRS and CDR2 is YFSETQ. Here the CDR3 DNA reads TGCGCCAGCAAGGGGCATACTCAAGAGACCCAGTACTTC. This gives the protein CASKGHTQETQYF.

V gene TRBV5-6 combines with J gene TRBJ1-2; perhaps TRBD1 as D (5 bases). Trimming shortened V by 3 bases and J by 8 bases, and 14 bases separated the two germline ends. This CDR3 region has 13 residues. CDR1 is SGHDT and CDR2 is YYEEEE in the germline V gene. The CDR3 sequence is CASSSKTGFGYTF. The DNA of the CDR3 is TGTGCCAGCAGCTCTAAAACAGGATTCGGCTACACCTTC.

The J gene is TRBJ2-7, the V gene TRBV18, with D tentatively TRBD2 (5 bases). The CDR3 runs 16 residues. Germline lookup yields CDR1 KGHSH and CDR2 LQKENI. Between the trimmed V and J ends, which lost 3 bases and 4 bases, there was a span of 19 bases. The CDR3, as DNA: TGTGCCAGCTCACCGACACAGTCCGGGAAAAATTACGAGCAGTACTTC. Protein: CASSPTQSGKNYEQYF.

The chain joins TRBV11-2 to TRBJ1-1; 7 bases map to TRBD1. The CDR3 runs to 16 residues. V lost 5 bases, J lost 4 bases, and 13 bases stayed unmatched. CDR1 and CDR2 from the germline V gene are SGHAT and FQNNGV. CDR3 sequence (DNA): TGTGCCAGCAGCCCCCTGGGGGGACAGCTGGGCACTGAAGCTTTCTTT. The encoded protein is CASSPLGGQLGTEAFF.

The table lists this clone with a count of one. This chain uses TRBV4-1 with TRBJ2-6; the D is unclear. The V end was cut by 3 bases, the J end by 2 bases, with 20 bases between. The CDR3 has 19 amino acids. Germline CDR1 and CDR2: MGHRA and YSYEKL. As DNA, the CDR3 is TGCGCCAGCAGCCACATCCAGGTTTTTTTCGTTGCTGGGGCCAACGTCCTGACTTTC. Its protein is CASSHIQVFFVAGANVLTF.

CDR3 bases: TGTGCCAGTGGGGTGGGACAGTTAAATCAGCCCCAGCATTTT. Amino acids: CASGVGQLNQPQHF. The chain uses TRBV19 and TRBJ1-5; 7 nucleotides agree with TRBD1. The CDR3 has 14 residues. Trimming took 8 bases from V and 4 from J; bases not matched to a gene: 8. Looked up from germline, CDR1 is LNHDA and CDR2 is SQIVND (reference sequence).

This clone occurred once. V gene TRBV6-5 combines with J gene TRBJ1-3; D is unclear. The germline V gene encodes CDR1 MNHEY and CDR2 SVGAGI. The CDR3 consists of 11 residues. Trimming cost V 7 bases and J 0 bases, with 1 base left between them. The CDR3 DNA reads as TGTGCCAGCATCTCTGGAAACACCATATATTTT. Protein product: CASISGNTIYF.

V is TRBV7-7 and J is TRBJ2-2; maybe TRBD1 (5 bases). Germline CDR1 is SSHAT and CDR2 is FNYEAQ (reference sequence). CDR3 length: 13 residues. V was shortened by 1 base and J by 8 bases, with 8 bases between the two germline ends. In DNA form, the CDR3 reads TGTGCCAGCAGCTTAGTGGCAGGGGGGGAGCTGTTTTTT. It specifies CASSLVAGGELFF.

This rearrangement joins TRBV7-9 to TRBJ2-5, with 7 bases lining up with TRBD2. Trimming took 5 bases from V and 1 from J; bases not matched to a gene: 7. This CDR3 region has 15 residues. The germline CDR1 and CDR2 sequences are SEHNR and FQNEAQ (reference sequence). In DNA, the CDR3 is TGTGCCAGCAGCCGCGGGCTAGCGGTCCAAGAGACCCAGTACTTC. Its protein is CASSRGLAVQETQYF.

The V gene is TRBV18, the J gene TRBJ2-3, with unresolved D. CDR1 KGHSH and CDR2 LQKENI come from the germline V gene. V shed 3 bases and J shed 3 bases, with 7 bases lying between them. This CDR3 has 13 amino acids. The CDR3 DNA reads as TGTGCCAGCTCACCGGACGTGACAGATACGCAGTATTTT. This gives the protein CASSPDVTDTQYF. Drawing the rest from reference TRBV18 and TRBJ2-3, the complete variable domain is NAGVMQNPRHLVRRRGQEARLRCSPMKGHSHVYWYRQLPEEGLKFMVYLQKENIIDESGMPKERFSAEFPKEGPSILRIQQVVRGDSAAYFCASSPDVTDTQYFGPGTRLTVL.

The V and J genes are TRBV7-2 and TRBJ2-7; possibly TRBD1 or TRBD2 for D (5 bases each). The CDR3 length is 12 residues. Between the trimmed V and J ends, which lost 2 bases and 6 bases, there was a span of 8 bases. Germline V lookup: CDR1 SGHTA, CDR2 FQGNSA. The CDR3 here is CASSLNGGEQYF. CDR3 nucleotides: TGTGCCAGCAGCTTAAATGGGGGCGAGCAGTACTTC.

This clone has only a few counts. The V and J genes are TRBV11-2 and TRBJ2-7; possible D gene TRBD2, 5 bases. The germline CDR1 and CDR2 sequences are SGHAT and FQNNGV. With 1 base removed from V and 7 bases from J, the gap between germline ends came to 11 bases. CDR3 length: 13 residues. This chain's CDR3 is CASSLGAAGEQYF. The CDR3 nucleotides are TGTGCCAGCAGCTTAGGGGCCGCGGGTGAGCAGTACTTC.

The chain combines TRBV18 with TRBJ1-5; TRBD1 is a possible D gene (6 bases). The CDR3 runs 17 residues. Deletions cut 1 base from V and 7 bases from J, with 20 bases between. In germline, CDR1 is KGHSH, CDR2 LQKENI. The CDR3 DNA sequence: TGTGCCAGCTCACCACTGGGGAGCAGACAGGTTAGACAGCCCCAGCATTTT. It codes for CASSPLGSRQVRQPQHF.

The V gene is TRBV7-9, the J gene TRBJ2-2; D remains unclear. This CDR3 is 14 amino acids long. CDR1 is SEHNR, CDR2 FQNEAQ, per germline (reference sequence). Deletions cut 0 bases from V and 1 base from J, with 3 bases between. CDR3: CASSLAGNTGELFF. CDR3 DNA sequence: TGTGCCAGCAGCTTAGCGGGGAACACCGGGGAGCTGTTTTTT.

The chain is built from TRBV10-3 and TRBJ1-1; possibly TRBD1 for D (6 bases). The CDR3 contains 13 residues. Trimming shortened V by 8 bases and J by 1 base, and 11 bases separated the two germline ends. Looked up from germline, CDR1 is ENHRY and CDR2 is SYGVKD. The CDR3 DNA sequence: TGTGCCATCGCCCCAGGGGCGAACACTGAAGCTTTCTTT. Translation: CAIAPGANTEAFF.

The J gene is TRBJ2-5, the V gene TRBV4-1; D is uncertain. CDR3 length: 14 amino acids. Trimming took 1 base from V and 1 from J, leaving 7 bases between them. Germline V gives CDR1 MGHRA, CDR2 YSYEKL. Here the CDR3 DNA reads TGCGCCAGCAGCCAAGGTGAGGCCCAAGAGACCCAGTACTTC. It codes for CASSQGEAQETQYF.

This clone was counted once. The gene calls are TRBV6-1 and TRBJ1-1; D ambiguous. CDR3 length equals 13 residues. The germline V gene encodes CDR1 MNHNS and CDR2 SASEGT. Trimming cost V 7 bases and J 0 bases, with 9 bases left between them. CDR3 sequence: CASTWTMNTEAFF. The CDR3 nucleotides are TGTGCCAGCACCTGGACCATGAACACTGAAGCTTTCTTT.

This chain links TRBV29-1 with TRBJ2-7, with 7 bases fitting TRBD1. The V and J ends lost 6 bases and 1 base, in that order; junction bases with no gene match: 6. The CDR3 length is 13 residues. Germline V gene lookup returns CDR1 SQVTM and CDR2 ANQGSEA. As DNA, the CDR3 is TGCAGCGTAAGACAGGGATGGTCCTACGAGCAGTACTTC. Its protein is CSVRQGWSYEQYF.

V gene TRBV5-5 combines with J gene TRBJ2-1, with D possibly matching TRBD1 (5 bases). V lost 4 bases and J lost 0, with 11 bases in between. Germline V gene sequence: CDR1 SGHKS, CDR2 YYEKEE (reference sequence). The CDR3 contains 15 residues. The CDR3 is CASSPGSSSYNEQFF. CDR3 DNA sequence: TGTGCCAGCAGCCCAGGGTCGAGCTCCTACAATGAGCAGTTCTTC.

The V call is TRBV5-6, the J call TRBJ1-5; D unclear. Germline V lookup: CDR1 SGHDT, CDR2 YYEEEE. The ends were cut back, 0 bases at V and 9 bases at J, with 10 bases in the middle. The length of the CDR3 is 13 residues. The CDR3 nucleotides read TGTGCCAGCAGCTTGGGGCCGCTGGGGCCCCAGCATTTT. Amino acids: CASSLGPLGPQHF. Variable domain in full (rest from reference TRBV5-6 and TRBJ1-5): DAGVTQSPTHLIKTRGQQVTLRCSPKSGHDTVSWYQQALGQGPQFIFQYYEEEERQRGNFPDRFSGHQFPNYSSELNVNALLLGDSALYLCASSLGPLGPQHFGDGTRLSIL.

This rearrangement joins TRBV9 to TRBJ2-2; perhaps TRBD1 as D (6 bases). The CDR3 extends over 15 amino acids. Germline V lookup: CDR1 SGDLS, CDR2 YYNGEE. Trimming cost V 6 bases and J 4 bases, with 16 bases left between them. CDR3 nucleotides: TGTGCCAGCACCGGGGACACACACTCCACCGGGGAGCTGTTTTTT. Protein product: CASTGDTHSTGELFF.

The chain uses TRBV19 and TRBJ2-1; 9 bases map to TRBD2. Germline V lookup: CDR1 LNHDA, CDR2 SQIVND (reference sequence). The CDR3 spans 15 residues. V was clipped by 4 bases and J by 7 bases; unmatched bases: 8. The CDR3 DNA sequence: TGTGCCAGTAGTAGGGCGGGAGGGCCGGGGAATGAGCAGTTCTTC. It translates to CASSRAGGPGNEQFF.

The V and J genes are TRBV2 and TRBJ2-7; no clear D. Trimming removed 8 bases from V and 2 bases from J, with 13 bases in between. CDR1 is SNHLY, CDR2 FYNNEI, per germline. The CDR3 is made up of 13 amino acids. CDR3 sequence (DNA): TGTGCCAGCGCGAACAACAACCCCTACGAGCAGTACTTC. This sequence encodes CASANNNPYEQYF.

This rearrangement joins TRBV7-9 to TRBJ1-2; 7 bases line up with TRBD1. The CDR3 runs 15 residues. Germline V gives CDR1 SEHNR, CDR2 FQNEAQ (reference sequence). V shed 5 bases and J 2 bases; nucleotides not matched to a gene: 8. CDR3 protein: CASSTYRGGNYGYTF. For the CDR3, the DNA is TGTGCCAGCAGCACCTACAGGGGTGGAAACTATGGCTACACCTTC.